This T cell receptor beta chain originates from a study of cytomegalovirus exposure and HLA in healthy donors. Notes on the study in general: For most TCR sequences rarity was the rule, although some public TCRs occurred in many donors.

The CDR3 consists of 12 residues. The germline CDR1 and CDR2 sequences are MNHNS and SASEGT. J was trimmed by 9 bases and V by 5 bases; bases with no gene match: 5. Sequencing was performed with immunoSEQ multiplex PCR; in TCRdb, only in-frame clones are kept and a portion is missing. This sample has 300,000 to 400,000 clones, with around 90% found just once. The donors formed part of the roughly 120-subject validation cohort, distinct from the approximately 640-subject first cohort. As regards this clone: What it binds is not known.

V and J are TRBV6-1 and TRBJ1-1; 8 positions agree with TRBD1. This sequence originates from a man aged 30 to 39 in good health and CMV-seronegative. Sequencing was carried out using PBMCs. Here the CDR3 DNA reads TGTGCCAGCAGTCGGACAGGGCTGAAAGCTTTCTTT. Protein sequence: CASSRTGLKAFF.